This paragraph covers one T cell receptor beta chain sequence. Its antigen is unknown. One entry per CDR3 protein, called by TCRdb with MiXCR from the 5' RACE reads. The sample lists roughly 600,000 distinct CDR3 sequences; approximately 18% were seen once. This sample was included in a study of T-cell memory formation after mild COVID-19. Study at large: Largely donor-specific TCR clusters were found. Study results and caveats: CM and EM subsets held most contracting CD4+ clones; EMRA held CD8+ ones. While clones contracting from day 15 to 85 were balanced between CD4 and CD8, later expanders leaned CD4+. Several responding clones turned up in pre-infection memory, indicating that cross-reactive memory may have taken part.

The germline V and J ends were trimmed by 5 bases and 4 bases, with 17 bases remaining between them. There are 15 residues in the CDR3. The sample consisted of PBMCs or a T cell subset sorted from them (not recorded which). The sequence derives from an adult woman who had mild COVID-19 (a few samples of this study predate the infection). Cell type and time point are not known. This chain links TRBV12-3 or TRBV12-4 with TRBJ1-2, with a tentative D call TRBD1 (5 bases). CDR3 amino acids: CASSRDSGLLYGYTF. DNA of the CDR3: TGTGCCAGCAGTCGTGACTCGGGACTGCTCTATGGCTACACCTTC.